This T cell receptor (beta chain) derives from a study of blood T cell repertoires in COVID-19. Across the whole study: The analysed material was cDNA or gDNA that came from T cells, B-cell-depleted T cells, or PBMCs.

CDR3 length: 15 residues. V was pared by 1 base and J by 3 bases, with 10 bases between. CDR1 SGHNT and CDR2 YYREEE come from the germline V gene (reference sequence). TCRdb's copy holds only in-frame clones and misses some; the assay was immunoSEQ multiplex PCR. The sample carries about 340,000 clones, over 70% recorded once. In this sample, this clone turned up a few times. The sequence derives from a man younger than 45 with active or convalescent COVID-19. The chain recombines TRBV5-4 with TRBJ1-4; the D is unclear. The sequencing sample was made of peripheral blood. The CDR3 coding sequence is TGTGCCAGCAGCTTGTGGGGAGCTTCTAATGAAAAACTGTTTTTT. Protein: CASSLWGASNEKLFF.